What follows is one T cell receptor beta chain and its context. Its matching antigen is unknown. Replicate PCRs run on sorted subsets employed approximately 180 ng DNA, roughly 30,000 T cell genomes. Profiled with immunoSEQ multiplex PCR; TCRdb holds only in-frame clones, not every one. The sample contains about 700,000 clones, just over 90% of which appear only once. This entry comes from a study of shared clonotypes between healthy human individuals. This CDR3 comprises 14 residues. The V gene's germline CDR1 is SGHTA and CDR2 FQGNSA. V lost 0 bases and J 5 bases, leaving 11 bases between the germline ends. CD45RO negativity and positive selection for CCR7 defined naive CD8 cells, a population that excluded terminally differentiated effector memory CD45RA+ cells. Study results and limitations: Larger estimated richness was generally recorded for naive subsets relative to memory subsets.

V and J are TRBV7-2 and TRBJ2-7; a weak D match, TRBD2 (7 bases). The sequencing sample was made of naive CD8+ T cells sorted from blood. The clonotype comes from a man aged 30 to 45 in good health. The CDR3 here is CASSLAGGAHEQYF. CDR3 in DNA: TGTGCCAGCAGCTTAGCAGGGGGGGCCCACGAGCAGTACTTC.